The 2 T cell receptor beta chains in this list originate from one sample, sequenced in a study of T cells in Graves' hyperthyroidism and ophthalmopathy. Authors of the study amplified TCR beta CDR3 regions from RNA transcripts. Initially, a first-round RT-PCR of the TCR CDR3 employed the HTBI primer set. From the multiplex PCR reads, TCRdb called clonotypes with MiXCR, one entry per CDR3 protein. The sample lists 350,000 or so distinct CDR3 sequences; roughly a fifth were seen once. The sequenced sample was blood. Every receptor here comes from a woman aged 50 to 60 with Graves' hyperthyroidism.

Many counts were recorded for this clonotype. The CDR3 coding sequence is TGTGCCAGCAGCCGACAGGAGAACACCGGGGAGCTGTTTTTT. It specifies CASSRQENTGELFF. The chain recombines TRBV7-8 with TRBJ2-2; tentative D call: TRBD1 (6 bases). This CDR3 comprises 14 residues. The V end lost 5 bases, the J end lost 1 base, and 8 bases lay between the germline ends. CDR1 is SGHVS, CDR2 FQNEAQ, per germline.

This clonotype turned up a few times. The chain is built from TRBV12-3 or TRBV12-4 and TRBJ1-2; D unclear. This CDR3 has 15 residues. V was clipped by 7 bases and J by 4 bases, with 19 bases between them. CDR3 amino acids: CASTPLGYSSYGYTF. The CDR3 DNA follows: TGTGCCAGCACCCCATTGGGGTACTCCAGCTATGGCTACACCTTC.